Listed here are 13 T cell receptor beta chains from one sample, sequenced in a study of OX40 agonist ivuxolimab in advanced cancers. Some clones are missing from TCRdb's copy, which holds only in-frame ones; the method was immunoSEQ multiplex PCR. The sample shows 42,000 or so clones, about 80% of them seen only once. Here the sequenced sample was CD4+ or CD8+ T cells sorted from blood, taken in a trial of the OX40 agonist ivuxolimab. The receptors stem from an adult with an advanced solid tumor such as melanoma, head and neck, liver or kidney cancer.

V usage is TRBV11-3 and J usage is TRBJ2-3; D gene unclear. Trimming took 8 bases from V and 9 from J, leaving 9 bases between them. The CDR3 runs to 10 residues. Germline-derived CDR1 and CDR2 are SGHNT and YENEEA. The CDR3 DNA reads as TGTGCCAGCGAAGCGATGACGCAGTATTTT. As protein: CASEAMTQYF.

CDR3 residues: CASSLLVGGSSSTDTQYF. The CDR3 DNA sequence: TGTGCCAGCAGTTTATTAGTCGGGGGGTCATCTAGCACAGATACGCAGTATTTT. V is TRBV27 and J is TRBJ2-3, with 7 bases fitting TRBD2. CDR1 and CDR2 from the germline V gene are MNHEY and SMNVEV (reference sequence). V lost 1 base, J lost 0 bases, and 10 bases stayed unmatched. The CDR3 is 18 residues long.

The chain recombines TRBV4-1 with TRBJ2-6; the D gene is possibly TRBD1 (6 bases). The V gene's germline CDR1 is MGHRA and CDR2 YSYEKL. The CDR3 sequence is 16 residues long. Trimming cost V 0 bases and J 3 bases, with 9 bases left between them. The CDR3 bases are TGCGCCAGCAGCCAAGAAGGGACACTTGGGGCCAACGTCCTGACTTTC. The encoded protein is CASSQEGTLGANVLTF.

This clone came up a few times. This chain connects TRBV11-3 to TRBJ2-7; D is possibly TRBD1 (6 bases). The CDR3 contains 14 residues. V lost 5 bases, J lost 2 bases, and 13 bases lay in between. CDR1 and CDR2 from the germline V gene are SGHNT and YENEEA. The CDR3 reads CASSDRDKAYEQYF. The CDR3 region has the DNA TGTGCCAGCAGCGACCGGGACAAGGCCTACGAGCAGTACTTC.

This sequence joins TRBV30 and TRBJ2-7; D is unclear. The germline V gene has CDR1 GTSNPN and CDR2 SVGIG (reference sequence). V was clipped by 3 bases and J by 7 bases, with 13 bases between them. The CDR3 runs 12 residues. For the CDR3, the DNA is TGTGCCTGGAGGCTCCTTAACCGGGAGCAGTACTTC. Encoded protein: CAWRLLNREQYF.

DNA for the CDR3: TGTGCCAGCAGTTATTCCCAGACGGGCACCGGGGAGCTGTTTTTT. Its translation: CASSYSQTGTGELFF. The chain combines TRBV2 with TRBJ2-2; D not resolved. Trimming took 5 bases from V and 4 from J, leaving 14 bases between them. Germline-derived CDR1 and CDR2 are SNHLY and FYNNEI. The CDR3 spans 15 residues.

In DNA, the CDR3 is TGTGCCAGTAGTATAGTGGACACCCTCTACAATGAGCAGTTCTTC. Its translation: CASSIVDTLYNEQFF. The chain has TRBV19 and TRBJ2-1; D is perhaps TRBD1 (5 bases). The CDR3 has 15 residues. Trimming stripped 1 base from V and 3 bases from J, with 10 bases between. CDR1 LNHDA and CDR2 SQIVND come from the germline V gene (reference sequence). Based on the CDR3 plus reference TRBV19 and TRBJ2-1, the full variable domain is DGGITQSPKYLFRKEGQNVTLSCEQNLNHDAMYWYRQDPGQGLRLIYYSQIVNDFQKGDIAEGYSVSREKKESFPLTVTSAQKNPTAFYLCASSIVDTLYNEQFFGPGTRLTVL.

This chain connects TRBV2 to TRBJ1-5; D might be TRBD1 (6 bases). With 7 bases removed from V and 1 base from J, the gap between germline ends came to 11 bases. The CDR3 runs 14 residues. CDR1 and CDR2 (germline): SNHLY, FYNNEI. The CDR3 DNA reads TGTGCCAGCAACGACGGACAGAGCAATCAGCCCCAGCATTTT. Translation: CASNDGQSNQPQHF.

The J gene is TRBJ2-7, the V gene TRBV15; TRBD1 or TRBD2 may be the D gene (5 bases each). The V gene's germline CDR1 is LNHNV and CDR2 YYDKDF (reference sequence). The CDR3 runs to 15 residues. V was cut by 0 bases and J by 3 bases, with 12 bases left in between. The CDR3, as DNA: TGTGCCACCAGCAGAGATCGGGACGGATACTACGAGCAGTACTTC. Translation gives CATSRDRDGYYEQYF.

This sequence joins TRBV4-3 and TRBJ2-7; 10 bases line up with TRBD1. Germline loops: CDR1 LGHNA, CDR2 YSLEER. The CDR3 length is 14 residues. V shed 4 bases, J shed 3 bases, and the junction held 3 bases outside the gene matches. In nucleotides, the CDR3 is TGCGCCAGCAGCCCCGGGACAGGGGACTACGAGCAGTACTTC. Encoded protein: CASSPGTGDYEQYF.

This clone was seen a single time. The chain is built from TRBV2 and TRBJ2-1, with D tentatively TRBD2 (5 bases). Per germline, CDR1 SNHLY and CDR2 FYNNEI. This CDR3 spans 16 amino acids. The V and J ends lost 7 bases and 3 bases respectively, with 19 bases between them. CDR3 sequence reads: CASTEDSPIYYNEQFF. The CDR3 DNA follows: TGTGCCAGCACCGAGGACTCTCCGATCTACTACAATGAGCAGTTCTTC.

This chain connects TRBV27 to TRBJ2-1, with TRBD2 matching over 8 bases. V was clipped by 6 bases and J by 8 bases; unmatched bases: 12. The V gene's germline CDR1 is MNHEY and CDR2 SMNVEV (reference sequence). The CDR3 runs 15 residues. CDR3: CASSQLAEWGDEQFF. Written as DNA, the CDR3 is TGTGCCAGCAGCCAACTAGCGGAGTGGGGCGATGAGCAGTTCTTC.

The gene calls are TRBV6-5 and TRBJ2-7; 9 nucleotides line up with TRBD1. The CDR3 sequence is 13 residues long. After removal of 8 bases from V and 4 bases from J, the junction contained 6 bases not matched to a gene. Germline CDR1 and CDR2: MNHEY and SVGAGI. The CDR3 DNA sequence: TGTGCCAGCGGGTGGACAGGGGAGTACGAGCAGTACTTC. Amino acids: CASGWTGEYEQYF.